These T cell receptor beta chains were read from a single sample in a study of spatial heterogeneity in lung cancer. MiXCR, applied by TCRdb to the 5' RACE reads, yields one record per CDR3 protein. Among about 110,000 distinct CDR3 sequences listed, 11% were seen once. Sequenced here: PBMCs, sampled at follow-up. The receptors here all came from a female donor with early-stage non-small cell lung cancer. CDR3s include the opening cysteine and the closing phenylalanine or tryptophan. The D gene is left open where the match is weak. Size values are once, few and many counts, or a class for expanded clones, and some rows have none.

size: many; J: TRBJ2-1; V: TRBV5-4; D: .; DNA: TGTGCCAGCAGCTTGGAACCAGGGTTTTACAATGAGCAGTTCTTC; CDR3: CASSLEPGFYNEQFF
size: many; J: TRBJ1-1; V: TRBV7-9; D: .; DNA: TGTGCCAGCAGCTTGATACAGGGCGGCGGTGAAGCTTTCTTT; CDR3: CASSLIQGGGEAFF
size: .; J: TRBJ2-7; V: TRBV6-1; D: TRBD2; DNA: TGTGCCAGCAGCCGGACTAGCGGGAGTAACGAGCAGTACTTC; CDR3: CASSRTSGSNEQYF
size: few; J: TRBJ1-1; V: TRBV3-1; D: .; DNA: TGTGCCAGTAGGGCACAGCGGGGGAATAGGAACACTGAAGCTTTCTTT; CDR3: CASRAQRGNRNTEAFF
size: .; J: TRBJ1-1; V: TRBV5-1; D: .; DNA: TGCGCCAGCACCCCCGATAGGGCCTTTGAAGCTTTCTTT; CDR3: CASTPDRAFEAFF
size: few; J: TRBJ1-2; V: TRBV29-1; D: .; DNA: TGCAGCGGGGGGACCGAAAATACGTATGGCTACACCTTC; CDR3: CSGGTENTYGYTF
size: few; J: TRBJ2-2; V: TRBV11-2; D: .; DNA: TGTGCCAGCAGCTTTTCCCAAGGGACCGGGGAGCTGTTTTTT; CDR3: CASSFSQGTGELFF
size: few; J: TRBJ2-4; V: TRBV15; D: TRBD1; DNA: TGTGCCACCAGCAGAAGACAGGGCTTGGCCAAAAACATTCAGTACTTC; CDR3: CATSRRQGLAKNIQYF
size: many; J: TRBJ1-2; V: TRBV30; D: .; DNA: TGTGCCTGGAGTCTGGACCATTCGGGTGGCTACACCTTC; CDR3: CAWSLDHSGGYTF
size: many; J: TRBJ1-5; V: TRBV27; D: .; DNA: TGTGCCAGCAGTTCCCAAACCCGTCAGCCCCAGCATTTT; CDR3: CASSSQTRQPQHF
size: .; J: TRBJ1-1; V: TRBV28; D: .; DNA: TGTGCCAGCAGGTTAGAGCACACTGAAGCTTTCTTT; CDR3: CASRLEHTEAFF
size: many; J: TRBJ2-3; V: TRBV24-1; D: .; DNA: TGTGCCACCAGTGATTTCCGGCTAGCTGAAGATACGCAGTATTTT; CDR3: CATSDFRLAEDTQYF
size: .; J: TRBJ2-1; V: TRBV7-9; D: .; DNA: TGTGCCAGCAGCAAAGGAGGGCTTGCCCGTGGGGAGCAGTTCTTC; CDR3: CASSKGGLARGEQFF
size: .; J: TRBJ2-2; V: TRBV11-2; D: TRBD2; DNA: TGTGCCAGCAGCTTAGAGCGGGAGTTCGTCGGGGAGCTGTTTTTT; CDR3: CASSLEREFVGELFF
size: few; J: TRBJ1-1; V: TRBV5-4; D: TRBD1; DNA: TGTGCCAGCAGCTCTAGACAGGGGGGTGGCACTGAAGCTTTCTTT; CDR3: CASSSRQGGGTEAFF
size: many; J: TRBJ2-7; V: TRBV28; D: .; DNA: TGTGCCAGCAGTTCCCGTTCCGAGCAGTACTTC; CDR3: CASSSRSEQYF
size: many; J: TRBJ2-3; V: TRBV7-9; D: .; DNA: TGTGCCAGCAGCAGAGGGTCGATCACAGATACGCAGTATTTT; CDR3: CASSRGSITDTQYF
size: few; J: TRBJ2-7; V: TRBV6-6; D: TRBD1; DNA: TGTGCCAGCAGTTACTGGGACAGGGAAGGCGAGCAGTACTTC; CDR3: CASSYWDREGEQYF
size: few; J: TRBJ2-1; V: TRBV20-1; D: .; DNA: TGCAGTGCTAGAGAGTTCACTGTTCACAATGAGCAGTTCTTC; CDR3: CSAREFTVHNEQFF
size: few; J: TRBJ1-4; V: TRBV7-9; D: .; DNA: TGTGCCAGCAGATACGAGGGAGCTGCAACTAATGAAAAACTGTTTTTT; CDR3: CASRYEGAATNEKLFF
size: .; J: TRBJ2-1; V: TRBV28; D: TRBD2; DNA: TGTGCCAGCGGACCACGGCTAGCGGGAGTTAATGAGCAGTTCTTC; CDR3: CASGPRLAGVNEQFF
size: many; J: TRBJ2-4; V: TRBV27; D: .; DNA: TGTGCCAGCAATCGTTCAGGGGCCAAAAACATTCAGTACTTC; CDR3: CASNRSGAKNIQYF
size: few; J: TRBJ1-2; V: TRBV6-5; D: TRBD1; DNA: TGTGCCAGCACCCTCGAAGACAGGGGAATACGATGGTACACCTTC; CDR3: CASTLEDRGIRWYTF
size: many; J: TRBJ2-7; V: TRBV6-1; D: .; DNA: TGTGCCAGCAGTGATGAGGCCACCACGGAGCAGTACTTC; CDR3: CASSDEATTEQYF
size: .; J: TRBJ1-1; V: TRBV19; D: .; DNA: TGTGCCAGTAACACATTACAGGGATGGGGGAACACTGAAGCTTTCTTT; CDR3: CASNTLQGWGNTEAFF
size: few; J: TRBJ2-3; V: TRBV29-1; D: TRBD1; DNA: TGCAGCGTTTCGCCAGGGGGCCTCGCAGATACGCAGTATTTT; CDR3: CSVSPGGLADTQYF
size: .; J: TRBJ2-1; V: TRBV5-1; D: TRBD2; DNA: TGCGCCAGCAGCTTGGATAGCGGGAGAGCCTTCCAGCAGTTCTTC; CDR3: CASSLDSGRAFQQFF
size: many; J: TRBJ2-2; V: TRBV5-1; D: TRBD1; DNA: TGCGCCAGCAGCCTGGGGCCTGGACAGGGTCGGGAGCTGTTTTTT; CDR3: CASSLGPGQGRELFF
size: many; J: TRBJ2-3; V: TRBV29-1; D: TRBD2; DNA: TGCAGCGGTGCTAGCGGGAGGCCGACGCAGTATTTT; CDR3: CSGASGRPTQYF
size: many; J: TRBJ2-1; V: TRBV2; D: TRBD2; DNA: TGTGCCAGCAGTTACAAACCGGGACTAGCGGGATACAATGAGCAGTTCTTC; CDR3: CASSYKPGLAGYNEQFF
size: once; J: TRBJ1-4; V: TRBV18; D: .; DNA: TGTGCCAGCTCACCCCGGCGGTCAACTGATGAAAAACTGTTTTTT; CDR3: CASSPRRSTDEKLFF
size: few; J: TRBJ1-5; V: TRBV20-1; D: .; DNA: TGCAGTGCACCGAATACCCGGGACCCCATATTGCCCCAGCATTTT; CDR3: CSAPNTRDPILPQHF
size: once; J: TRBJ2-6; V: TRBV18; D: TRBD1; DNA: TGTGCCAGCTCACCTTCGTTCCGGGACAGGGTATACTCTGGGGCCAACGTCCTGACTTTC; CDR3: CASSPSFRDRVYSGANVLTF
size: .; J: TRBJ2-1; V: TRBV9; D: TRBD2; DNA: TGTGCCAGCAGCGTAGCTACTCTTCTAGTCGGGGACGGGAGGAGCTCCTACAATGAGCAGTTCTTC; CDR3: CASSVATLLVGDGRSSYNEQFF
size: few; J: TRBJ2-3; V: TRBV10-3; D: TRBD2; DNA: TGTGCCGCCGCGGGAGGGGGAGATACGCAGTATTTT; CDR3: CAAAGGGDTQYF
size: many; J: TRBJ2-3; V: TRBV6-1; D: TRBD1; DNA: TGTGCCAGCAGTTCCGGGACAGACACAGATACGCAGTATTTT; CDR3: CASSSGTDTDTQYF
size: few; J: TRBJ2-2; V: TRBV6-5; D: .; DNA: TGTGCCACCAGGTTTACCGGGGAGCTGTTTTTT; CDR3: CATRFTGELFF
size: few; J: TRBJ2-1; V: TRBV5-1; D: TRBD1; DNA: TGCGCCAGCAGCCTACGGACAGGGGGGAATGAGCAGTTCTTC; CDR3: CASSLRTGGNEQFF
size: .; J: TRBJ2-2; V: TRBV4-1; D: .; DNA: TGCGCCAGCAGCCAATATTTACGTACCGGGGAGCTGTTTTTT; CDR3: CASSQYLRTGELFF
size: .; J: TRBJ1-6; V: TRBV27; D: TRBD1; DNA: TGTGCCAGCAGCGCGGGACAGCCCAATTCACCCCTCCACTTT; CDR3: CASSAGQPNSPLHF
size: few; J: TRBJ2-5; V: TRBV7-6; D: TRBD1; DNA: TGTGCCAGCAGCTTAGGACAGGGCGCAACGACCCAGTACTTC; CDR3: CASSLGQGATTQYF
size: .; J: TRBJ1-6; V: TRBV6-5; D: .; DNA: TGTGCCAGCGCCCGAGGGAATTCACCCCTCCACTTT; CDR3: CASARGNSPLHF
size: .; J: TRBJ1-4; V: TRBV30; D: .; DNA: TGTGCCTGGAGTGGGTACAGGACAACTAATGAAAAACTGTTTTTT; CDR3: CAWSGYRTTNEKLFF
size: few; J: TRBJ2-1; V: TRBV6-2/TRBV6-3; D: TRBD2; DNA: TGTGCCAGCACCCCCCGGGACTACTACAATGAGCAGTTCTTC; CDR3: CASTPRDYYNEQFF
size: .; J: TRBJ1-6; V: TRBV5-1; D: TRBD1; DNA: TGCGCCAGCAGCTTGACAGGGGACGCTCCTGATTCACCCCTCCACTTT; CDR3: CASSLTGDAPDSPLHF
size: many; J: TRBJ1-2; V: TRBV4-2; D: .; DNA: TGTGCCAGCAGCCAAGATTATCAGAGCTATGGCTACACCTTC; CDR3: CASSQDYQSYGYTF
size: .; J: TRBJ2-3; V: TRBV7-2; D: .; DNA: TGTGCCAGCAGCTCTCTGCGCGGAGATACGCAGTATTTT; CDR3: CASSSLRGDTQYF
size: few; J: TRBJ2-4; V: TRBV6-2/TRBV6-3; D: .; DNA: TGTGCCAGCAGGGCAACACCTTCCAAAAACATTCAGTACTTC; CDR3: CASRATPSKNIQYF
size: .; J: TRBJ2-1; V: TRBV7-7; D: .; DNA: TGTGCTAGCAGCTTGTCATCTGTCAGCAATGAGCAGTTCTTC; CDR3: CASSLSSVSNEQFF
size: few; J: TRBJ2-5; V: TRBV10-3; D: .; DNA: TGTGCCATCAGGACAGATATACAAGAGACCCAGTACTTC; CDR3: CAIRTDIQETQYF
size: .; J: TRBJ1-4; V: TRBV29-1; D: TRBD1; DNA: TGCAGCTACAGGGGGAGGAATGAAAAACTGTTTTTT; CDR3: CSYRGRNEKLFF
size: .; J: TRBJ2-1; V: TRBV19; D: TRBD2; DNA: TGTGCCAGTAGTGGGACTAGCGGGAGTTTTAATGAGCAGTTCTTC; CDR3: CASSGTSGSFNEQFF
size: .; J: TRBJ2-1; V: TRBV24-1; D: .; DNA: TGTGCCACCAGTGATTCGACAGCCCCCCAGTTCTTC; CDR3: CATSDSTAPQFF
size: few; J: TRBJ2-3; V: TRBV4-1; D: .; DNA: TGCGCCAGCAGCCAAGATCCAGGACCAGATACGCAGTATTTT; CDR3: CASSQDPGPDTQYF
size: many; J: TRBJ2-3; V: TRBV3-1; D: .; DNA: TGTGCCAGCAGCCAAGATTTGGCAGGGGGCACAGATACGCAGTATTTT; CDR3: CASSQDLAGGTDTQYF
size: .; J: TRBJ2-7; V: TRBV3-1; D: TRBD2; DNA: TGTGCCAGCAGCCAAGATGTGGGAGGGCCCTACGAGCAGTACTTC; CDR3: CASSQDVGGPYEQYF
size: .; J: TRBJ2-7; V: TRBV28; D: .; DNA: TGTGCCAGCAGACCCCCGTTGGGCTACGAGCAGTACTTC; CDR3: CASRPPLGYEQYF
size: few; J: TRBJ2-1; V: TRBV24-1; D: TRBD2; DNA: TGTGCCACCAGTGTCGCGGGAGGCCTCTACAATGAGCAGTTCTTC; CDR3: CATSVAGGLYNEQFF
size: .; J: TRBJ2-5; V: TRBV12-3/TRBV12-4; D: TRBD2; DNA: TGTGCCAGCAGCCGACTAGCGGGAGATGGCGAGACCCAGTACTTC; CDR3: CASSRLAGDGETQYF
size: .; J: TRBJ2-1; V: TRBV20-1; D: TRBD2; DNA: TGCAGTGCTAGGGGCGGGAGTTTGTACAATGAGCAGTTCTTC; CDR3: CSARGGSLYNEQFF